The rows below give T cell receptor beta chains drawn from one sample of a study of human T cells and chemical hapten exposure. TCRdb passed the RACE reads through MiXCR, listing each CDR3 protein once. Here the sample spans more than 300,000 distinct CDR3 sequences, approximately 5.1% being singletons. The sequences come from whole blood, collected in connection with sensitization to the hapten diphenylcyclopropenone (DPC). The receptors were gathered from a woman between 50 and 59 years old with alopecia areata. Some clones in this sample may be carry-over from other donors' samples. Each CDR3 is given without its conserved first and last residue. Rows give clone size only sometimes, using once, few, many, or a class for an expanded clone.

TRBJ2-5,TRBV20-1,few,SARGEHGETQY
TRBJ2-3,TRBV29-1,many,SVAISPRDTQY
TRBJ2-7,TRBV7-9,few,ASSLGTGGQTYEQY
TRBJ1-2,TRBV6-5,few,ASSYQRSDYGYT
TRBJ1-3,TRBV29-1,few,SVGGAGSGNTIY
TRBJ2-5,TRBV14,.,ASSQVPGRAQY
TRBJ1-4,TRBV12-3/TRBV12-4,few,ASSRAGDEKLF
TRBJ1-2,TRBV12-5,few,ASGLALNYGYT
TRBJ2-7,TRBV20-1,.,SASSLQIPYTYEQY
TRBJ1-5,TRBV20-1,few,SARGQGGQPQH
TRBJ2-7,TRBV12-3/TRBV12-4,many,ASSSRDSPLSYEQY
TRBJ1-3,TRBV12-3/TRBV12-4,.,ASSPGQRYGNTIY
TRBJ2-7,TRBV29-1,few,SVAIGGGLPHEQY
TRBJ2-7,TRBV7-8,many,ASSSSGFGEQY
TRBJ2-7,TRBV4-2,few,ASSPTQTTTGGYEQY
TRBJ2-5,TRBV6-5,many,ASSGQGGETQY
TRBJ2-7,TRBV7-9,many,ASSSSGRAYEQY
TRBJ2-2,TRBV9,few,ASSVKFGASRTGELF
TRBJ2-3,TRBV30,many,AWSDSYGDTQY
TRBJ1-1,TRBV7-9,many,ASSSHTSDNTEAF
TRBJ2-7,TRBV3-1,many,ASSQIDRDFPEQY
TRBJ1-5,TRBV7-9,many,ASSLGLLGGEPQH
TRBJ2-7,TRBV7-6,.,ASSSLARTSANSYEQY
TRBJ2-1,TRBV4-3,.,ASSQDPWTSGSNEQF
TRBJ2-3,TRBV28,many,ASSLSGRADTQY
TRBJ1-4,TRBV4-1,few,ASSQVFAGTNEKLF
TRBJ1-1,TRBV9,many,ASSADGRRTEAF
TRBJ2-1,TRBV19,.,ASRPDRGYNEQF
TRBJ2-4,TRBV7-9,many,ASSLWGAENIQY
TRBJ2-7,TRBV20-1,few,SADKSSYEQY
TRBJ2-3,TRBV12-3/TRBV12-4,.,ASSLVAGPDTQY
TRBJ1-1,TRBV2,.,ASSEEEPTGRADEAF
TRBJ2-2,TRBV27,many,ASRSSGSYTGELF
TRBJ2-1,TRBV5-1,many,ASSSLLTREAGEQF
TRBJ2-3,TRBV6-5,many,ASSYSGASTDTQY
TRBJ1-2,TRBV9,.,ASGAQPTPNYGYT
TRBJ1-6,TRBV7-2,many,ASSFDSYNSPLH
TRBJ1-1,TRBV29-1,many,SVAVRANTEAF
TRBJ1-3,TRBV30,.,AWSTDGGNTIY
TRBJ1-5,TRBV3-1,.,ASSQIHGPNQPQH
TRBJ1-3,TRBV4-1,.,ASSHPRPGTGGGLSSGNTIY
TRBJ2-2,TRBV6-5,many,ASWAGDTGELF
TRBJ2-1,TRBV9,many,ASSSRTSGSSYNEQF
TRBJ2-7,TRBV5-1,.,ASSPLSGAYEQY
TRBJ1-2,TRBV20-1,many,SARDRGTGNYGYT
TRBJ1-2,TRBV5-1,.,ASSLPTRQVSNSNYGYT